This T cell receptor (beta chain) was observed in a study of OX40 agonist ivuxolimab in advanced cancers. Libraries were prepared by immunoSEQ multiplex PCR; TCRdb keeps only in-frame clonotypes and omits some of them. Seen here are some 86,000 clones, about 92% observed once, and the top ten hold 0.3% to 0.4%. This clone was counted between two and nine times. Sequenced material: CD4+ or CD8+ T cells sorted from blood, taken in a trial of the OX40 agonist ivuxolimab. The TCR originated in an adult with an advanced solid tumor such as melanoma, head and neck, liver or kidney cancer.

This CDR3 reads CASSSGTGLSPQHF. CDR3 nucleotides: TGCGCCAGCAGCTCGGGGACAGGTTTGTCTCCCCAGCATTTT. V is TRBV5-1 and J is TRBJ1-5; 8 nucleotides agree with TRBD1. In germline, CDR1 is SGHRS, CDR2 YFSETQ. The CDR3 loop spans 14 amino acids. The V gene end was trimmed by 3 bases and the J gene end by 10 bases; junction bases not matched to a gene: 9.